A few counts support the clone carrying this T cell receptor (beta chain). The data derive from a study of T-cell memory formation after mild COVID-19. Trimming took off 4 bases at V and 2 bases at J, with 9 bases between the two ends. Per germline, CDR1 ENHRY and CDR2 SYGVKD. The CDR3 contains 14 residues. TCRdb used MiXCR to reprocess the 5' RACE reads, holding one entry per CDR3 protein. The sample holds 410,000 or so distinct CDR3 sequences, 20% to 30% seen once. Input material: PBMCs or a T cell subset sorted from them (not recorded which). The sequence came from an adult woman who had mild COVID-19 (a few samples of this study predate the infection). Cell type and time point are not known. The chain couples TRBV10-3 to TRBJ2-1; unclear D gene. The CDR3 bases are TGTGCCATCAGTGGGAGTGGGCCCTACAATGAGCAGTTCTTC. This codes for CAISGSGPYNEQFF.